The rows below give T cell receptor beta chains drawn from one sample of a study of cytomegalovirus exposure and HLA in healthy donors. Data came from immunoSEQ multiplex PCR; TCRdb stores just in-frame clones and leaves some out. The sample holds under 200,000 clones; around three quarters are singletons and the top ten take approximately 2%. The sample comprised PBMCs. The origin of the receptors is a man aged 25-40 years in good health and CMV-seronegative. Each CDR3 is given with its conserved first and last residue. The D gene is left open where the match is weak.

J: TRBJ1-2; D: .; V: TRBV5-1; CDR3: CASRPDSAFGYTF
J: TRBJ2-5; D: .; V: TRBV18; CDR3: CASSPWTDLVQETQYF
J: TRBJ2-7; D: .; V: TRBV28; CDR3: CASSGPEVRFYEQYF
J: TRBJ2-7; D: TRBD1; V: TRBV11-2; CDR3: CASRTGGHEQYF
J: TRBJ2-1; D: TRBD2; V: TRBV2; CDR3: CASSDLAGFNEQFF
J: TRBJ2-1; D: TRBD2; V: TRBV2; CDR3: CASSEVLAAYNEQFF
J: TRBJ2-2; D: TRBD2; V: TRBV25-1; CDR3: CATQLARDPPGELFF
J: TRBJ2-1; D: .; V: TRBV6-1; CDR3: CASSDSPSREQFF
J: TRBJ1-1; D: TRBD1; V: TRBV7-9; CDR3: CASSARQGLTEAFF
J: TRBJ2-7; D: TRBD1; V: TRBV6-5; CDR3: CASSYSRDRDYEQYF
J: TRBJ2-7; D: .; V: TRBV5-1; CDR3: CASSLVPATYEQYF
J: TRBJ1-2; D: .; V: TRBV5-6; CDR3: CASSLGSSNYGYTF
J: TRBJ2-7; D: TRBD1; V: TRBV6-6; CDR3: CASKTGATYEQYF
J: TRBJ2-2; D: TRBD2; V: TRBV19; CDR3: CASSLRGRATTGELFF
J: TRBJ1-6; D: TRBD1; V: TRBV7-9; CDR3: CASSPPTGEDNSPLHF
J: TRBJ2-7; D: .; V: TRBV6-6; CDR3: CASSTGSTYEQYF
J: TRBJ2-2; D: TRBD2; V: TRBV7-9; CDR3: CASSPHRLAELNTGELFF
J: TRBJ2-7; D: .; V: TRBV11-2; CDR3: CASSRSGEPGYEQYF
J: TRBJ2-3; D: .; V: TRBV27; CDR3: CASSLARGADTQYF
J: TRBJ2-2; D: .; V: TRBV14; CDR3: CASSQDLVHTGELFF
J: TRBJ1-1; D: TRBD1; V: TRBV29-1; CDR3: CSVLTPLTGSEAFF
J: TRBJ1-2; D: .; V: TRBV6-5; CDR3: CASSPDSKNGYTF
J: TRBJ2-7; D: .; V: TRBV5-1; CDR3: CASSRDFTYEQYF
J: TRBJ1-1; D: .; V: TRBV4-1; CDR3: CASSQTWGPGRNTEAFF
J: TRBJ1-1; D: .; V: TRBV7-3; CDR3: CASSRDRTYPEAFF
J: TRBJ2-2; D: .; V: TRBV28; CDR3: CASTTDYTGELFF
J: TRBJ1-6; D: .; V: TRBV4-2; CDR3: CASSQVQGALNSPLHF
J: TRBJ2-1; D: TRBD2; V: TRBV14; CDR3: CASSQREGYNEQFF